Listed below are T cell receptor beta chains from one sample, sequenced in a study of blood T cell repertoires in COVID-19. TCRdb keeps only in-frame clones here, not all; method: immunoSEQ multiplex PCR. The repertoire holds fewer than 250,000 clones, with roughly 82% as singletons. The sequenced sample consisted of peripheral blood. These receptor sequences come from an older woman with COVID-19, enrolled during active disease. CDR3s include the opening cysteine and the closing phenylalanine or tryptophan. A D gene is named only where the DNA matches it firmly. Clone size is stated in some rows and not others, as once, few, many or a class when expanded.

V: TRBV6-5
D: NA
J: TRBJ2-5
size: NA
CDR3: CASSDSGRETQYF
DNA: TGTGCCAGCAGTGACTCCGGTCGGGAGACCCAGTACTTC

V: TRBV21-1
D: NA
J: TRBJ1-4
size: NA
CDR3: CASSKAIQGPGEKLFF
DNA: TGTGCCAGCAGCAAAGCAATCCAGGGGCCGGGCGAAAAACTGTTTTTT

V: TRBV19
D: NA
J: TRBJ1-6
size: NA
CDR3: CASSVPTGYNSPLHF
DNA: TGTGCCAGTAGTGTACCGACAGGCTATAATTCACCCCTCCACTTT

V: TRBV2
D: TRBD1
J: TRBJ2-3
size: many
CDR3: CASSELGQGTQYF
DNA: TGTGCCAGCAGTGAATTGGGACAGGGAACGCAGTATTTT

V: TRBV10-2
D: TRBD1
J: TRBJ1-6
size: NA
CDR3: CASSESYRGSPLHF
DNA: TGCGCCAGCAGTGAGTCGTACAGGGGTTCACCCCTCCACTTT

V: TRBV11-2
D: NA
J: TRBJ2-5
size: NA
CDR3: CASSAGLTDTKTQYF
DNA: TGTGCCAGCAGCGCCGGACTAACCGACACTAAGACCCAGTACTTC

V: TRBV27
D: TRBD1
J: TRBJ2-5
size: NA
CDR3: CASSLSGLGRGLAIGTQYF
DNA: TGTGCCAGCAGTTTATCGGGCCTAGGCAGGGGGCTAGCTATTGGGACCCAGTACTTC

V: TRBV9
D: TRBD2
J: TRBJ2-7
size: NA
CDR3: CASSVSGGKGYEQYF
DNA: TGTGCCAGCAGCGTATCGGGAGGGAAGGGCTACGAGCAGTACTTC

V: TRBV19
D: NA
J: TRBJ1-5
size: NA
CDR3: CAFAGPRHQPQHF
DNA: TGTGCCTTCGCGGGGCCACGGCATCAGCCCCAGCATTTT

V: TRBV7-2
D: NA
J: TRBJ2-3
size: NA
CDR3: CASSWNPGQTDTQYF
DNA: TGTGCCAGCAGCTGGAATCCGGGACAAACAGATACGCAGTATTTT

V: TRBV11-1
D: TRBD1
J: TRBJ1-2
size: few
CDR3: CASSFSHDRVYTF
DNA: TGTGCCAGCAGCTTCAGCCACGACAGGGTCTACACCTTC